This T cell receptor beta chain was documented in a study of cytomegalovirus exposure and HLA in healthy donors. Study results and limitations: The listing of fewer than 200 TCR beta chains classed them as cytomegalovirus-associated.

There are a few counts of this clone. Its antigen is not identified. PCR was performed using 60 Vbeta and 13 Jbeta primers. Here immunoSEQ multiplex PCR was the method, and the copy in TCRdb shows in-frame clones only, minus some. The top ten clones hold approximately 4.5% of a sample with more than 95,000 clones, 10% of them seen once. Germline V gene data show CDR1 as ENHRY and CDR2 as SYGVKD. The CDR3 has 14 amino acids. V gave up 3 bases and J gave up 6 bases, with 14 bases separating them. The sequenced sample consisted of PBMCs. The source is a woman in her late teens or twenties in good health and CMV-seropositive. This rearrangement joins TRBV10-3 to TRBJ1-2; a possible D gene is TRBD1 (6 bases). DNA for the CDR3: TGTGCCATCAGTGAACCGCAGGGGATCCATGGCTACACCTTC. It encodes CAISEPQGIHGYTF.